This T cell receptor beta chain is drawn from a study of brain T cells in children with intractable seizures. Method: immunoSEQ multiplex PCR; TCRdb's copy keeps in-frame clones and lacks some. The repertoire holds around 70,000 clones, with about 92% as singletons. The study, taken as a whole, reports: Patients' HCMV serostatus was unknown; virus specificity rests on CDR3 similarity alone.

Germline loops: CDR1 SNHLY, CDR2 FYNNEI. The CDR3 has 12 residues. V was shortened by 4 bases and J by 2 bases, with 6 bases between the two germline ends. Concerning this clone: Antigen unknown.

Sequencing was limited to surgery cases with top T cell transcript signatures in brain tissue. Patients received at least one anti-epileptic drug before surgery. This sequence joins TRBV2 and TRBJ2-7; weak D call: TRBD1 (6 bases). Sequencing was performed on peripheral blood, taken at surgery. The receptor comes from a boy in the first two years of life with tuberous sclerosis and intractable seizures. The CDR3 DNA is TGTGCCAGCAGTGGGGACACCTACGAGCAGTACTTC. Encoded protein: CASSGDTYEQYF.